This TCR beta chain appears in the sequencing data of a study of early T cells in non-severe SARS-CoV-2 infection. Study-level background: Chains were not paired, and sequencing was done on bulk RNA from unsorted whole blood.

This CDR3 has 13 amino acids. CDR1 is GTSNPN and CDR2 is SVGIG in the germline V gene (reference sequence). This clonotype was observed a few times. The antigen is unknown. Unique molecular identifiers were attached to individual cDNA molecules. TCRdb reanalysed the 5' RACE reads using MiXCR and keeps one entry per CDR3 protein. The data show about 25,000 distinct CDR3 sequences, with around 4% seen just once and 10% to 12% held by the top ten. Whole-study findings and limits: VDJdb-based annotation leaned toward anti-spike CD8 responses and missed private and CD4 specificities.

The sequence was obtained from an adult who was a healthcare worker with PCR-confirmed SARS-CoV-2 infection or an uninfected control (not recorded which). The source material was whole blood. J is TRBJ2-1 and V is TRBV30; 7 bases align to TRBD2. The CDR3: CVVGRDYYNEQFF. The DNA for the CDR3 is TGTGTCGTAGGCCGGGACTACTACAATGAGCAGTTCTTC.